A single sample is the source of the 27 T cell receptor beta chains below, sequenced in a study of a mutant IDH1 vaccine in newly diagnosed glioma. Sample time point: week 5, during vaccination. Every single dose of the vaccine, 300 ug of mutant IDH1 20-mer peptide, came with topical imiquimod. Some clones are missing from TCRdb's copy, which holds only in-frame ones; the method was immunoSEQ multiplex PCR. The sample shows tens of thousands of clones, just under 90% of them seen only once. The antigens of these receptors remain unknown. The input for sequencing was PBMCs, taken from a glioma patient whose treatment included an IDH1 peptide vaccine. Receptor source: a woman aged 35 to 49 with glioma.

The CDR3 nucleotides read TGCAGCGTCTGCAGGGTCACCTACAATGAGCAGTTCTTC. It is translated as CSVCRVTYNEQFF. V is TRBV29-1 and J is TRBJ2-1, with a possible D match to TRBD1 (5 bases). CDR3 length equals 13 residues. V dropped 6 bases and J dropped 2 bases, with 11 bases sitting between them. The germline gives CDR1 SQVTM, CDR2 ANQGSEA.

The V and J genes are TRBV28 and TRBJ2-3, with TRBD2 as a possible D gene (6 bases). Germline CDR1 and CDR2: MDHEN and SYDVKM. V was clipped by 5 bases and J by 2 bases, with 17 bases between them. The CDR3 is 16 amino acids. The CDR3 region is CASSLPGLRLTDTQYF. Here the CDR3 DNA reads TGTGCCAGCAGTCTACCAGGACTAAGGCTCACAGATACGCAGTATTTT.

This clone was counted a single time. The V and J genes are TRBV21-1 and TRBJ2-1; TRBD2 reflects the table's D call only, with no check against the DNA. TRBV21-1 is marked as a pseudogene. This CDR3 region has 13 residues. Here the CDR3 reads CASYFTEDNEQFF. The CDR3 DNA reads as TGTGCCAGCTACTTCACCGAGGACAATGAGCAGTTCTTC.

The chain joins TRBV7-9 to TRBJ2-1; 8 bases fit TRBD1. This CDR3 comprises 16 residues. The germline V gene encodes CDR1 SEHNR and CDR2 FQNEAQ (reference sequence). J was trimmed by 3 bases and V by 5 bases; bases with no gene match: 9. As DNA, the CDR3 is TGTGCCAGCAGCAGTATATCTACAGGGGGCTACAATGAGCAGTTCTTC. It codes for CASSSISTGGYNEQFF. The full variable domain, completed using reference TRBV7-9 and TRBJ2-1, is DTGVSQNPRHKITKRGQNVTFRCDPISEHNRLYWYRQTLGQGPEFLTYFQNEAQLEKSRLLSDRFSAERPKGSFSTLEIQRTEQGDSAMYLCASSSISTGGYNEQFFGPGTRLTVL.

The V gene is TRBV2, the J gene TRBJ2-7, with TRBD2 identical over 9 bases. The germline gives CDR1 SNHLY, CDR2 FYNNEI. CDR3 length equals 16 residues. With V trimmed by 0 bases and J by 1 base, 4 bases remained unmatched. The CDR3, as DNA: TGTGCCAGCAGTGAAGCGGGGCGGGGGGGGTCCTACGAGCAGTACTTC. As protein: CASSEAGRGGSYEQYF.

This chain connects TRBV5-1 to TRBJ2-1; TRBD2 agrees at 8 bases. CDR3 length: 16 residues. V shed 4 bases and J 12 bases; nucleotides not matched to a gene: 18. The V gene's germline CDR1 is SGHRS and CDR2 YFSETQ. The CDR3 region is CASSPLRGGPLRGQFF. The CDR3 bases are TGCGCCAGCAGCCCCTTACGCGGGGGGCCCTTACGGGGGCAGTTCTTC.

The rearrangement uses TRBV7-2 and TRBJ1-5, with a weak D call TRBD1 (5 bases). V was trimmed by 4 bases and J by 3 bases, leaving 13 bases between them. CDR1 SGHTA and CDR2 FQGNSA come from the germline V gene. This CDR3 is built from 15 residues. CDR3 sequence (DNA): TGTGCCAGCAGCTCCTCCAGGGTATCCAATCAGCCCCAGCATTTT. Its protein product is CASSSSRVSNQPQHF.

A single count supports this clone. The chain carries TRBV4-1 and TRBJ2-3; D may be TRBD1 or TRBD2 (5 bases each). CDR1 is MGHRA, CDR2 YSYEKL, per germline. The length of the CDR3 is 14 residues. Trimming removed 2 bases at V and 7 bases at J, with 13 bases between. CDR3 nucleotides: TGCGCCAGCAGCCAAAGGGACCGTACCTATACGCAGTATTTT. This translates into CASSQRDRTYTQYF.

J is TRBJ1-2 and V is TRBV9; no reliable D call. V was cut by 0 bases and J by 2 bases, with 8 bases left in between. The CDR3 covers 14 residues. Germline V gene lookup returns CDR1 SGDLS and CDR2 YYNGEE. CDR3 residues: CASSVGGLNYGYTF. As DNA, the CDR3 is TGTGCCAGCAGCGTAGGTGGTCTGAACTATGGCTACACCTTC. Full variable domain (rest looked up from reference TRBV9 and TRBJ1-2): DSGVTQTPKHLITATGQRVTLRCSPRSGDLSVYWYQQSLDQGLQFLIQYYNGEERAKGNILERFSAQQFPDLHSELNLSSLELGDSALYFCASSVGGLNYGYTFGSGTRLTVV.

This sequence joins TRBV7-2 and TRBJ1-5; unclear D gene. Germline values: CDR1 SGHTA, CDR2 FQGNSA. This CDR3 is built from 19 residues. With 5 bases removed from V and 0 bases from J, the gap between germline ends came to 23 bases. The CDR3 DNA is TGTGCCAGCAGCGCCCTAGGTCAGTTCGCTTTGAATAGCAATCAGCCCCAGCATTTT. Encoded protein: CASSALGQFALNSNQPQHF. Filled out from reference TRBV7-2 and TRBJ1-5, the complete variable domain reads GAGVSQSPSNKVTEKGKDVELRCDPISGHTALYWYRQSLGQGLEFLIYFQGNSAPDKSGLPSDRFSAERTGGSVSTLTIQRTQQEDSAVYLCASSALGQFALNSNQPQHFGDGTRLSIL.

This clone has more than one count but fewer than ten. This chain connects TRBV6-5 to TRBJ2-3; 9 bases are a match to TRBD2. V dropped 0 bases and J dropped 2; count of bases not matched to a gene: 0. The CDR3 loop spans 15 amino acids. Germline V gene sequence: CDR1 MNHEY, CDR2 SVGAGI. In nucleotides, the CDR3 is TGTGCCAGCAGTTACTCGGGACTAGCCACAGATACGCAGTATTTT. As protein: CASSYSGLATDTQYF.

This clone was picked up a small number of times. The J gene is TRBJ2-2, the V gene TRBV6-5, with D tentatively TRBD1 or TRBD2 (5 bases each). Trimming shortened V by 6 bases and J by 6 bases, and 11 bases separated the two germline ends. Germline CDR1 and CDR2: MNHEY and SVGAGI. CDR3 length equals 13 residues. The CDR3 sequence: CASSPSGPGELFF. The CDR3 region has the DNA TGTGCCAGCAGCCCATCGGGGCCCGGGGAGCTGTTTTTT.

The J gene is TRBJ1-1, the V gene TRBV10-1, with D hard to call. The germline V and J ends were trimmed by 10 bases and 0 bases, with 12 bases remaining between them. CDR1 and CDR2 (germline): WNHNN, SYGVQD (reference sequence). This CDR3 spans 13 amino acids. This CDR3 is CATSVGVNTEAFF. CDR3 nucleotide sequence: TGCGCCACATCAGTGGGAGTGAACACTGAAGCTTTCTTT.

CDR3 bases: TGTGCCAGCAGCCGGGAGGAAGGGAACTATGGCTACACCTTC. Translating it yields CASSREEGNYGYTF. The V gene is TRBV4-2, the J gene TRBJ1-2; D unclear. Germline-derived CDR1 and CDR2 are LGHNA and YNFKEQ. Trimming pared 4 bases from V and 2 bases from J, leaving 11 bases between. This CDR3 contains 14 residues.

The V call is TRBV30, the J call TRBJ1-4; D remains ambiguous. Germline V gives CDR1 GTSNPN, CDR2 SVGIG (reference sequence). The V gene lost 6 bases and the J gene lost 3 bases, with 11 bases spanning the gap. This CDR3 has 13 amino acids. The CDR3 protein is CACTKGSNEKLFF. The CDR3 bases are TGTGCCTGTACAAAAGGGTCTAATGAAAAACTGTTTTTT.

The chain couples TRBV7-2 to TRBJ1-5, with a possible D match to TRBD1 (5 bases). Germline V CDR1 and CDR2: SGHTA, FQGNSA. V lost 3 bases and J 4 bases, leaving 22 bases between the germline ends. This CDR3 spans 18 amino acids. The CDR3 spells CASSFSPGGVRRNQPQHF. In DNA form, the CDR3 reads TGTGCCAGCAGCTTCAGTCCCGGAGGGGTAAGGAGGAATCAGCCCCAGCATTTT.

The CDR3 here is CASSYRDRGPYEQYF. CDR3 DNA sequence: TGTGCCAGCAGTTACCGGGACAGGGGACCCTACGAGCAGTACTTC. J is TRBJ2-7 and V is TRBV6-6; TRBD1 aligns across 10 bases. Looked up from germline, CDR1 is MNHNY and CDR2 is SVGAGI (reference sequence). V was clipped by 2 bases and J by 2 bases; unmatched bases: 3. The CDR3 consists of 15 residues.

The V and J genes are TRBV4-3 and TRBJ2-1; 8 bases line up with TRBD2. Germline CDR1 and CDR2: LGHNA and YSLEER. The CDR3 is 14 amino acids. V lost 4 bases and J lost 8; bases outside the gene matches: 7. The CDR3 bases are TGCGCCAGCAGCCCGGAGCGGGGGTGGGATGAGCAGTTCTTC. Translation: CASSPERGWDEQFF.

The chain employs TRBV6-6 and TRBJ1-5, with a weak D call TRBD1 (6 bases). Trimming cost V 5 bases and J 2 bases, with 16 bases left between them. Looked up from germline, CDR1 is MNHNY and CDR2 is SVGAGI (reference sequence). The CDR3 is made up of 16 amino acids. The DNA for the CDR3 is TGTGCCAGCAGTAAATACAGGGATCAGGGCAATCAGCCCCAGCATTTT. Translation: CASSKYRDQGNQPQHF.

This clone was counted once. V and J are TRBV19 and TRBJ1-5; the D is unclear. CDR1 is LNHDA, CDR2 SQIVND, per germline (reference sequence). The CDR3 runs to 13 residues. Trimming took off 6 bases at V and 8 bases at J, with 14 bases between the two ends. The CDR3: CASSKIRIEPQHF. Written as DNA, the CDR3 is TGTGCCAGTAGCAAGATCCGTATCGAGCCCCAGCATTTT.

The chain has TRBV5-1 and TRBJ1-1; D might be TRBD1 (6 bases). The length of the CDR3 is 15 residues. Germline-derived CDR1 and CDR2 are SGHRS and YFSETQ. V lost 4 bases and J 1 base, leaving 14 bases between the germline ends. CDR3 in amino acids: CASSPRGGANTEAFF. DNA of the CDR3: TGCGCCAGCAGCCCCCGAGGGGGAGCGAACACTGAAGCTTTCTTT.

V and J are TRBV5-1 and TRBJ1-1; D not resolved. The germline V and J ends were trimmed by 0 bases and 0 bases, with 9 bases remaining between them. CDR1 is SGHRS, CDR2 YFSETQ, per germline. This CDR3 has 15 residues. As DNA, the CDR3 is TGCGCCAGCAGCTTGGCGGGGAGTTTGAACACTGAAGCTTTCTTT. Its protein is CASSLAGSLNTEAFF. Full variable domain (remainder filled in from reference TRBV5-1 and TRBJ1-1): KAGVTQTPRYLIKTRGQQVTLSCSPISGHRSVSWYQQTPGQGLQFLFEYFSETQRNKGNFPGRFSGRQFSNSRSEMNVSTLELGDSALYLCASSLAGSLNTEAFFGQGTRLTVV.

This rearrangement joins TRBV28 to TRBJ1-2, with a weak D call TRBD1 (5 bases). Trimming removed 5 bases from V and 11 bases from J, with 21 bases in between. The germline CDR1 and CDR2 sequences are MDHEN and SYDVKM. The CDR3 is 14 amino acids. The CDR3 sequence is CASSPGTNSPAYTF. The CDR3 DNA reads TGTGCCAGCAGTCCTGGGACTAACTCCCCGGCGTACACCTTC.

The chain carries TRBV5-4 and TRBJ2-5; D is undetermined. Trimming shortened V by 0 bases and J by 2 bases, and 5 bases separated the two germline ends. CDR3 length: 13 residues. The V gene's germline CDR1 is SGHNT and CDR2 YYREEE (reference sequence). The CDR3 region has the DNA TGTGCCAGCAGCTTGGACAGACAAGAGACCCAGTACTTC. It codes for CASSLDRQETQYF.

The rearrangement joins TRBV2 to TRBJ2-7, with 7 bases matching TRBD1. Germline CDR1 SNHLY, CDR2 FYNNEI. The CDR3 is made up of 14 amino acids. The junction had 8 bases not matched to a gene; V was cut back by 8 bases and J by 1 base. This CDR3 is CASVMGQKSYEQYF. DNA for the CDR3: TGTGCCAGCGTGATGGGACAGAAGTCCTACGAGCAGTACTTC.

The V call is TRBV4-1, the J call TRBJ2-7, with D possibly TRBD1 on 6 matching bases. Germline V gene lookup returns CDR1 MGHRA and CDR2 YSYEKL. V gave up 5 bases and J gave up 2 bases, with 13 bases separating them. There are 14 residues in the CDR3. CDR3 sequence (DNA): TGCGCCAGCAGCTTACGACAGGTAACCTACGAGCAGTACTTC. It codes for CASSLRQVTYEQYF.

This chain links TRBV7-9 with TRBJ1-4; D unclear. From germline, CDR1 is SEHNR and CDR2 FQNEAQ (reference sequence). V lost 5 bases, J lost 4 bases, and 8 bases lay in between. The length of the CDR3 is 13 residues. The CDR3 nucleotides read TGTGCCAGCAGCCCCAGGAGTAATGAAAAACTGTTTTTT. This codes for CASSPRSNEKLFF.